This record covers a single T cell receptor beta chain. What it binds is unknown. Sequencing was limited to surgery cases with top T cell transcript signatures in brain tissue. This sample is drawn from a study of brain T cells in children with intractable seizures. Study-wide results and limits: HCMV serostatus was not known, and viral specificity came from CDR3 similarity only. Absence of clones before surgery may stem from lower sequencing depth.

Germline CDR1 SGHRS, CDR2 YFSETQ. The V gene lost 2 bases and the J gene lost 8 bases, with 17 bases spanning the gap. The CDR3 length is 16 residues. The data were produced by immunoSEQ multiplex PCR, yet TCRdb's version contains in-frame clones alone and is incomplete. This table has roughly 110,000 clones, roughly 94% appearing once. The sequenced sample was peripheral blood, obtained at surgery. The V and J genes are TRBV5-1 and TRBJ1-6; a possible D gene is TRBD1 (6 bases). The receptor was isolated from a boy younger than two with hemimegalencephaly and intractable seizures. The chain's CDR3 is CASSFAGNSGDSPLHF. The CDR3 bases are TGCGCCAGCAGCTTCGCGGGAAACTCAGGGGATTCACCCCTCCACTTT.